A single sample is the source of the 7 T cell receptor beta chains below, sequenced in a study of T cells in Graves' hyperthyroidism and ophthalmopathy. RNA transcripts gave rise to amplified TCR beta CDR3 regions. First-round RT-PCR with HTBI primers amplified the TCR CDR3 region. TCRdb ran MiXCR on the multiplex PCR reads and lists one entry per CDR3 protein. Among a few hundred thousand distinct CDR3 sequences listed, about 16% were seen once. The sequencing sample was made of blood. The receptors come from a man aged 35-49 years with Graves' hyperthyroidism.

J is TRBJ2-2 and V is TRBV19, with no clear D. V lost 3 bases and J lost 0, with 8 bases in between. Germline values: CDR1 LNHDA, CDR2 SQIVND (reference sequence). The CDR3 length is 15 residues. CDR3 residues: CASSIRGTNTGELFF. The CDR3 region has the DNA TGTGCCAGTAGTATCCGCGGAACGAACACCGGGGAGCTGTTTTTT.

V is TRBV18 and J is TRBJ2-3, with D possibly matching TRBD2 (7 bases). The CDR3 totals 16 residues. The V gene lost 1 base and the J gene lost 3 bases, with 14 bases spanning the gap. Germline CDR1 reads KGHSH; CDR2 reads LQKENI. The CDR3 DNA follows: TGTGCCAGCTCACCACAGGGGGGGGGCCAAACAGATACGCAGTATTTT. Translating it yields CASSPQGGGQTDTQYF.

In this sample, this clonotype turned up many times. This rearrangement joins TRBV5-1 to TRBJ2-7, with 8 bases identical to TRBD1. J gave up 6 bases and V 3 bases, and 8 bases lay outside the gene matches. Germline V lookup: CDR1 SGHRS, CDR2 YFSETQ. This CDR3 contains 14 residues. The CDR3 region has the DNA TGCGCCAGCAGCTCAGGACAGGGTTCGGCCGAGCAGTACTTC. It codes for CASSSGQGSAEQYF.

Many counts were recorded for this clonotype. The gene calls are TRBV28 and TRBJ2-7, with TRBD2 as a possible D gene (6 bases). CDR1 MDHEN and CDR2 SYDVKM come from the germline V gene. The CDR3 runs 14 residues. V was clipped by 6 bases and J by 3 bases, with 15 bases between them. The CDR3 region is CASSPAPGVYEQYF. Written as DNA, the CDR3 is TGTGCCAGCAGCCCAGCACCGGGAGTCTACGAGCAGTACTTC. The variable domain in full, with the rest retrieved from reference TRBV28 and TRBJ2-7, is DVKVTQSSRYLVKRTGEKVFLECVQDMDHENMFWYRQDPGLGLRLIYFSYDVKMKEKGDIPEGYSVSREKKERFSLILESASTNQTSMYLCASSPAPGVYEQYFGPGTRLTVT.

This clonotype was detected ten times or more. J is TRBJ2-2 and V is TRBV5-4; 7 nucleotides agree with TRBD2. Germline V gene data show CDR1 as SGHNT and CDR2 as YYREEE (reference sequence). J gave up 0 bases and V 0 bases, and 5 bases lay outside the gene matches. The CDR3 spans 17 residues. The CDR3 DNA is TGTGCCAGCAGCTTGGTGGCTAGCGGATCGAACACCGGGGAGCTGTTTTTT. Its protein is CASSLVASGSNTGELFF.

This clonotype appeared a few times. Without the conserved terminal phenylalanine or tryptophan, this CDR3 likely stems from a read error. The chain couples TRBV5-1 to TRBJ2-1, with 10 bases fitting TRBD1. CDR1 and CDR2 from the germline V gene are SGHRS and YFSETQ. This CDR3 has 16 amino acids. Germline trimming cut 4 bases from V and 0 bases from J; bases unmatched to any gene: 4. CDR3 amino acids: CASSGGQGSSYNEQFL. CDR3 nucleotides: TGCGCCAGCAGCGGGGGACAGGGGAGCTCCTACAATGAGCAGTTCCTC.

This clonotype was detected a few times. V gene TRBV29-1 combines with J gene TRBJ1-1; 8 nucleotides match TRBD1. Germline V gene data show CDR1 as SQVTM and CDR2 as ANQGSEA. The CDR3 is 13 residues long. With V trimmed by 6 bases and J by 1 base, 4 bases remained unmatched. The CDR3 DNA reads TGCAGCGTCACCGGGACAGGGAACACTGAAGCTTTCTTT. Translating it yields CSVTGTGNTEAFF.